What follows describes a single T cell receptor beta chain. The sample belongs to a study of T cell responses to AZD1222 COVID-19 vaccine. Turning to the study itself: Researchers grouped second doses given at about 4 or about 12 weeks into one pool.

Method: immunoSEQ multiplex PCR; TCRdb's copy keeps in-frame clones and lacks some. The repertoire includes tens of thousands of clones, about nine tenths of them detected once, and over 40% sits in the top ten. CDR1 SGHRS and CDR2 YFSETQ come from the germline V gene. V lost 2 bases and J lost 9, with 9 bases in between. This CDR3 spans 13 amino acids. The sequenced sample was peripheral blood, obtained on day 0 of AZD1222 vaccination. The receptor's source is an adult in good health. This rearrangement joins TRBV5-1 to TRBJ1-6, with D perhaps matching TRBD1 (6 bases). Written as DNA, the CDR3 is TGCGCCAGCAGCTTAACAGGGAGTTCACCCCTCCACTTT. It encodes CASSLTGSSPLHF.